The 22 T cell receptor beta chains below were found in one sample sequenced in a study of post-analysis software for immune sequencing data. Study-wide results and limits: Comparison of patients with controls showed five TRBV segments more frequent in patients, TRBV5-6, TRBV5-1 and TRBV20-1 among them.

Unique molecular identifiers had been added to the TCR beta cDNA libraries. TCRdb processed the PCR reads anew with MiXCR; each CDR3 protein has one entry. The data contain about half a million distinct CDR3 sequences, over 35% of them singletons. The antigens of these receptors remain unknown. The specimen sequenced was blood. The receptor source for this set is a girl between 5 and 17 years old with multiple sclerosis.

This clonotype was recorded a few times. The gene calls are TRBV28 and TRBJ2-1, with D perhaps matching TRBD2 (5 bases). The V gene lost 2 bases and the J gene lost 9 bases, with 11 bases spanning the gap. Germline values: CDR1 MDHEN, CDR2 SYDVKM. This CDR3 has 13 residues. The CDR3 here is CASSLRLAPEQFF. The CDR3 DNA is TGTGCCAGCAGTTTAAGGCTAGCACCTGAGCAGTTCTTC.

This clonotype was counted only a few times. J is TRBJ1-5 and V is TRBV12-3 or TRBV12-4; no definite D call. The CDR3 spans 15 residues. Deletions cut 1 base from V and 7 bases from J, with 14 bases between. The CDR3 is CASSLGLRSRQPQHF. The CDR3 DNA reads as TGTGCCAGCAGTTTAGGCCTCCGAAGTCGGCAGCCCCAGCATTTT.

V gene TRBV29-1 combines with J gene TRBJ2-3, with 11 bases lining up with TRBD2. This CDR3 has 15 residues. The J segment lost 3 bases and the V segment lost 4 bases, leaving 6 bases of the junction unmatched. The germline V gene encodes CDR1 SQVTM and CDR2 ANQGSEA. CDR3 bases: TGCAGCGTTGCATCTAGCGGGAGGAAGACAGATACGCAGTATTTT. This codes for CSVASSGRKTDTQYF.

The rearrangement joins TRBV10-3 to TRBJ1-1; D remains unclear. Germline V gene data show CDR1 as ENHRY and CDR2 as SYGVKD. V was cut by 4 bases and J by 4 bases, with 22 bases left in between. The CDR3 sequence is 17 residues long. The CDR3 region has the DNA TGTGCCATCAGTGGGGGAGCAGATAGGGCTACTGGCACTGAAGCTTTCTTT. This gives the protein CAISGGADRATGTEAFF.

About this clonotype itself: At one end the junction does not follow the germline gene, possibly because of a read error. This rearrangement joins TRBV9 to TRBJ1-2, with a possible D match to TRBD1 (6 bases). CDR1 is SGDLS and CDR2 is YYNGEE in the germline V gene. There are 16 residues in the CDR3. As DNA, the CDR3 is TGCGCCAGCAGCGGGGGGACAAGCACCCCGTACTATGGCTACACCTTC. It codes for CASSGGTSTPYYGYTF.

This chain connects TRBV20-1 to TRBJ2-1; 7 bases fit TRBD2. Germline trimming cut 6 bases from V and 7 bases from J; bases unmatched to any gene: 15. Germline V gene data show CDR1 as DFQATT and CDR2 as SNEGSKA (reference sequence). This CDR3 region has 15 residues. CDR3 region: CSAHLQVLARNEQFF. Here the CDR3 DNA reads TGCAGTGCCCACCTCCAGGTACTAGCGAGGAATGAGCAGTTCTTC.

The gene calls are TRBV14 and TRBJ1-1, with D possibly being TRBD1 (6 bases). V was cut by 8 bases and J by 0 bases, with 7 bases left in between. In germline, CDR1 is SGHDN, CDR2 FVKESK. The CDR3 sequence is 12 residues long. The CDR3 sequence is CASGQLNTEAFF. CDR3 nucleotides: TGTGCCAGCGGACAGCTGAACACTGAAGCTTTCTTT.

Of note for this clonotype: Since a much larger clone is just one base distant, this may be a read error. The chain couples TRBV9 to TRBJ2-5, with D possibly being TRBD1 or TRBD2 (5 bases each). Germline V gene data show CDR1 as SGDLS and CDR2 as YYNGEE. The CDR3 is 15 amino acids. Trimming removed 4 bases from V and 2 bases from J, with 15 bases in between. The CDR3, as DNA: TGTGCCAGCAGCCTCTCAGGGACCGTACAAGAGACCCAGTACTTC. Residues: CASSLSGTVQETQYF.

The gene calls are TRBV6-5 and TRBJ1-1, with D possibly TRBD1 on 5 matching bases. With 5 bases removed from V and 2 bases from J, the gap between germline ends came to 9 bases. CDR1 is MNHEY and CDR2 is SVGAGI in the germline V gene. CDR3 length: 13 residues. This CDR3 is CASSHDSNTEAFF. In nucleotides, the CDR3 is TGTGCCAGCAGTCACGACAGTAACACTGAAGCTTTCTTT.

The chain joins TRBV28 to TRBJ2-7, with D possibly TRBD1 on 5 matching bases. Germline V gene lookup returns CDR1 MDHEN and CDR2 SYDVKM. Trimming shortened V by 2 bases and J by 2 bases, and 13 bases separated the two germline ends. CDR3 length: 15 amino acids. CDR3: CASSLVRASPYEQYF. The CDR3, as DNA: TGTGCCAGCAGTTTAGTCAGGGCTTCCCCCTACGAGCAGTACTTC. Full variable domain (outside the CDR3, taken from reference TRBV28 and TRBJ2-7): DVKVTQSSRYLVKRTGEKVFLECVQDMDHENMFWYRQDPGLGLRLIYFSYDVKMKEKGDIPEGYSVSREKKERFSLILESASTNQTSMYLCASSLVRASPYEQYFGPGTRLTVT.

V usage is TRBV20-1 and J usage is TRBJ2-1, with 10 bases lining up with TRBD1. Trimming at V came to 3 bases and at J to 8 bases, leaving 7 bases not matched to a gene. Germline assignment: CDR1 DFQATT and CDR2 SNEGSKA (reference sequence). There are 14 residues in the CDR3. The CDR3 sequence: CSASRDRGFYEQFF. The CDR3 nucleotides are TGCAGTGCTAGCCGGGACAGGGGATTTTATGAGCAGTTCTTC.

V is TRBV20-1 and J is TRBJ1-1, with D uncertain. The CDR3 extends over 13 amino acids. V was trimmed by 5 bases and J by 5 bases, leaving 15 bases between them. Looked up from germline, CDR1 is DFQATT and CDR2 is SNEGSKA (reference sequence). As DNA, the CDR3 is TGCAGTGCTGTGAAGGGCGTGCGGACTGAAGCTTTCTTT. Translating gives CSAVKGVRTEAFF.

With regard to this clonotype: An end of the junction does not agree with germline; a read error may underlie this. The chain uses TRBV12-3 or TRBV12-4 and TRBJ2-5; 11 nucleotides match TRBD2. This CDR3 has 14 amino acids. The DNA for the CDR3 is TGTGCCAGCAGTGTAGCGGGAGGGCGAGAGACCCAGTACTTC. This encodes CASSVAGGRETQYF.

Only a few counts were recorded for this clonotype. J is TRBJ2-2 and V is TRBV14; TRBD1 agrees at 7 bases. The CDR3 spans 17 residues. The trim removed 4 bases at V and 5 bases at J, leaving 13 bases unmatched. Germline V gene lookup returns CDR1 SGHDN and CDR2 FVKESK. The chain's CDR3 is CASSPYVGQRGTGELFF. CDR3 nucleotides: TGTGCCAGCAGCCCTTATGTGGGACAGAGGGGTACCGGGGAGCTGTTTTTT.

This sequence joins TRBV29-1 and TRBJ2-1; 9 bases align to TRBD2. Unmatched junction bases numbered 0, after V lost 2 bases and J lost 10 bases. Germline loops: CDR1 SQVTM, CDR2 ANQGSEA. This CDR3 is 11 amino acids long. The CDR3 bases are TGCAGCGTTGAAAGCGGGGGGGAGCAGTTCTTC. It yields the protein CSVESGGEQFF.

The V and J genes are TRBV20-1 and TRBJ2-5; 14 bases agree with TRBD2. This CDR3 is 15 amino acids long. Germline assignment: CDR1 DFQATT and CDR2 SNEGSKA (reference sequence). V lost 6 bases, J lost 4 bases, and 7 bases stayed unmatched. The CDR3 reads CSAAAGLAGGETQYF. The CDR3 DNA reads TGCAGTGCGGCCGCCGGACTAGCGGGAGGAGAGACCCAGTACTTC.

This clonotype occurred once. The V call is TRBV29-1, the J call TRBJ1-1, with a tentative D call TRBD1 (5 bases). CDR1 SQVTM and CDR2 ANQGSEA come from the germline V gene. V was shortened by 7 bases and J by 4 bases, with 7 bases between the two germline ends. This CDR3 contains 10 residues. For the CDR3, the DNA is TGCAGCGGGGGGAGCACTGAAGCTTTCTTT. Its translation: CSGGSTEAFF.

Here the CDR3 DNA reads TGCAGTGGGGGGACGGACAATCAGCCCCAGCATTTT. Amino acid sequence: CSGGTDNQPQHF. V and J are TRBV20-1 and TRBJ1-5; D possibly corresponds to TRBD1 (5 bases). The CDR3 length is 12 residues. Between the trimmed V and J ends, which lost 7 bases and 3 bases, there was a span of 10 bases. Germline V gives CDR1 DFQATT, CDR2 SNEGSKA (reference sequence).

The table lists this clonotype with a few counts. V and J are TRBV5-1 and TRBJ2-4, with unresolved D. The DNA end is a closer match to TRBJ2-7, so the J assignment may be wrong. In germline, CDR1 is SGHRS, CDR2 YFSETQ. CDR3 size: 14 residues. The chain's CDR3 is CASSKGDGSYEQYF. CDR3 nucleotides: TGCGCCAGCAGCAAAGGAGACGGCTCCTACGAGCAGTACTTC.

The chain combines TRBV20-1 with TRBJ2-7, with 8 bases lining up with TRBD1. The assigned J gene may be wrong: the sequence end matches TRBJ2-5 better. The CDR3 runs to 14 residues. Looked up from germline, CDR1 is DFQATT and CDR2 is SNEGSKA (reference sequence). In nucleotides, the CDR3 is TGCAGTGTCAGACAGGGGCGCGTTTTAGAGACCCAGTACTTC. Translated, it gives CSVRQGRVLETQYF.

The gene calls are TRBV7-9 and TRBJ2-4; TRBD1 aligns across 7 bases. The J call may be faulty, since TRBJ2-7 better matches the DNA end. The CDR3 totals 14 residues. CDR1 SEHNR and CDR2 FQNEAQ come from the germline V gene (reference sequence). The CDR3 spells CASSTTGTDYEQYF. As DNA, the CDR3 is TGTGCCAGCAGCACAACCGGGACAGACTACGAGCAGTACTTC.

This clonotype has more than one count but fewer than ten. This chain joins TRBV20-1 and TRBJ2-5; D uncertain. V lost 0 bases to trimming and J lost 2 bases, with 10 bases between them. The CDR3 has 14 amino acids. Germline CDR1 and CDR2: DFQATT and SNEGSKA (reference sequence). DNA of the CDR3: TGCAGTGCTAGAGATACCCAAGGGCAAGAGACCCAGTACTTC. It codes for CSARDTQGQETQYF.